This T cell receptor beta chain was documented in a study of shared clonotypes between healthy human individuals. Study-level background: Aged 18 to 49, the donors were a couple of women and three men. Notes on the study in general: In a handful of donors, about 5% of naive CD4 clonotypes appeared in common.

The sample holds one count of this clone. What it binds is unknown. Each subset's genomic DNA was shared equally among a number of immunoSEQ plates. Assay: immunoSEQ multiplex PCR; the TCRdb copy retains only in-frame clones and omits some. The sample includes about 2 million clones, 95% of them seen just once. CDR1 is SGHDT and CDR2 is YYEEEE in the germline V gene. The V and J ends lost 0 bases and 8 bases respectively, with 18 bases between them. This CDR3 region has 16 residues. The sequence derives from a man between 18 and 35 years old in good health. The rearrangement joins TRBV5-6 to TRBJ2-1, with D maybe TRBD1 (6 bases). Sequencing used naive CD4+ T cells sorted from blood. The subset denotes: CD45RA+ positively selected. CDR3 coding DNA: TGTGCCAGCAGCTTGGCGGGCCAGGGGAAGGAGGATGAGCAGTTCTTC. It specifies CASSLAGQGKEDEQFF. Together with reference TRBV5-6 and TRBJ2-1, the CDR3 gives the full variable domain: DAGVTQSPTHLIKTRGQQVTLRCSPKSGHDTVSWYQQALGQGPQFIFQYYEEEERQRGNFPDRFSGHQFPNYSSELNVNALLLGDSALYLCASSLAGQGKEDEQFFGPGTRLTVL.